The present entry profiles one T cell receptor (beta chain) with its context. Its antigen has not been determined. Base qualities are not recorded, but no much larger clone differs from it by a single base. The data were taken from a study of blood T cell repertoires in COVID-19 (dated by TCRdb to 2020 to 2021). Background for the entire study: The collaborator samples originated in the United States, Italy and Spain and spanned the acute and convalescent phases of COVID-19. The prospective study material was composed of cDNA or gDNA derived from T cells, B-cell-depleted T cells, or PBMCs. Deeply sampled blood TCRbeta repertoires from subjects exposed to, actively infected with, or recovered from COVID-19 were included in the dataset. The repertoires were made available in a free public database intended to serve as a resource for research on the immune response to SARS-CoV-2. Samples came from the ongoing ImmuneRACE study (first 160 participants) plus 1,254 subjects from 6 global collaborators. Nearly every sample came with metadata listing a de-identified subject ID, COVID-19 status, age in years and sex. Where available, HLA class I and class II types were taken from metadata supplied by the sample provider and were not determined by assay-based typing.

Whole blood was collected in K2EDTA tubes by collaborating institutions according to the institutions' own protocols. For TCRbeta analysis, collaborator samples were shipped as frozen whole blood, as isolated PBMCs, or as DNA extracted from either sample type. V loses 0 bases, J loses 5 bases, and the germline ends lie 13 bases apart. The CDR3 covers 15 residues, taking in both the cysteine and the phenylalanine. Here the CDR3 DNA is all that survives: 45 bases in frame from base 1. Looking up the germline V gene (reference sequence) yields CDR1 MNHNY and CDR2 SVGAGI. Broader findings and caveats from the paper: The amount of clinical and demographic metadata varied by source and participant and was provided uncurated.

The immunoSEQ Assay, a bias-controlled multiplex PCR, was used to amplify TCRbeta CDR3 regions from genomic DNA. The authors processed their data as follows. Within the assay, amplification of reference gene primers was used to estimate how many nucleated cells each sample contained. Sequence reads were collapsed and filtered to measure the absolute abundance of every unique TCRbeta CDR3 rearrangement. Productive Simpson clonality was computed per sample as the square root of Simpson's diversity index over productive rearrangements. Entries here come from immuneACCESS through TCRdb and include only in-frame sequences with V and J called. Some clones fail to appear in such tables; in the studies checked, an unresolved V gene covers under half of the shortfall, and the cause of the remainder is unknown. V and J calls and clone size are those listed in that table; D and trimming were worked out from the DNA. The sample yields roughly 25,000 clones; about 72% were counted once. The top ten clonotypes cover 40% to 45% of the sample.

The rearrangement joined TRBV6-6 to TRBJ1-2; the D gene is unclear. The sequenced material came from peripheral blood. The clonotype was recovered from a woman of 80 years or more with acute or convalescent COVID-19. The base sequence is TGTGCCAGCAGTTACTCGAATCGGGGAGGATATGGCTACACCTTC. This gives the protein CASSYSNRGGYGYTF.